This T cell receptor beta chain was found in a study of CD8 T cells in ankylosing spondylitis. Study-level findings and limits: A motif in TCR beta, a set of roughly eight highly homologous variants, appeared characteristic of ankylosing spondylitis blood.

This clonotype occurred a few times. Its matching antigen is unknown. CDR3 size: 14 residues. Per the germline V gene, CDR1 is SGHDN and CDR2 is FVKESK. V gave up 4 bases and J gave up 7 bases, with 16 bases separating them. One entry per CDR3 protein, called by TCRdb with MiXCR from the 5' RACE reads. This sample has a few hundred thousand distinct CDR3 sequences, with 20% to 25% found just once. The TCR originated in a male donor with ankylosing spondylitis. The sample was blood, either unsorted or a sorted T cell fraction (not recorded which). This chain connects TRBV14 to TRBJ1-1; tentative D call: TRBD1 (5 bases). CDR3 bases: TGTGCCAGCAGCCCCGAGAGGGGAGTTGGTGAAGCTTTCTTT. Translating gives CASSPERGVGEAFF.